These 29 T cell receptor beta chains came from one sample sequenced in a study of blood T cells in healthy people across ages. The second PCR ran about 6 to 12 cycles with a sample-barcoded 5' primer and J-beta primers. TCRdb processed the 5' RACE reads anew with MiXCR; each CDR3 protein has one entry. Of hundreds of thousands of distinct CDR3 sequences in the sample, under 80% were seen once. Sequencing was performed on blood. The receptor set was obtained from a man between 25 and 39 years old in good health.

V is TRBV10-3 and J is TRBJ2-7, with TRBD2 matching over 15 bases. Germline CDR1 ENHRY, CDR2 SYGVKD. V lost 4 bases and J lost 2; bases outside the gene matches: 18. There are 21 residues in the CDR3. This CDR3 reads CAISAPAGGLAGGPAPYEQYF. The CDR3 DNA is TGTGCCATCAGTGCCCCCGCTGGAGGACTAGCGGGGGGGCCGGCTCCCTACGAGCAGTACTTC.

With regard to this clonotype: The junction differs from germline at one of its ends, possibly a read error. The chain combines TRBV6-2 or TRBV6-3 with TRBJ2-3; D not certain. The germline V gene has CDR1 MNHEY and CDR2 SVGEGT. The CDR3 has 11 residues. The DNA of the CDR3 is TGTGCCAGCAGCCACACAGATACGCAGAATTTT. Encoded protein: CASSHTDTQNF.

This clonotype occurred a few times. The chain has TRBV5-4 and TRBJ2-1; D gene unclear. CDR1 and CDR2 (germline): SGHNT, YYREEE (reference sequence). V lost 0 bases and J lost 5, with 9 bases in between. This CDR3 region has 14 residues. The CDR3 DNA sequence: TGTGCCAGCAGCTTGGGGACCACGGACAATGAGCAGTTCTTC. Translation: CASSLGTTDNEQFF.

CDR3 in amino acids: CASSSSGTGANVLTF. CDR3 bases: TGTGCCAGCAGTTCCTCGGGGACTGGGGCCAACGTCCTGACTTTC. The rearrangement links TRBV12-3 or TRBV12-4 to TRBJ2-6; D is possibly TRBD2 (5 bases). Between the trimmed V and J ends, which lost 4 bases and 2 bases, there was a span of 9 bases. The CDR3 is 15 amino acids.

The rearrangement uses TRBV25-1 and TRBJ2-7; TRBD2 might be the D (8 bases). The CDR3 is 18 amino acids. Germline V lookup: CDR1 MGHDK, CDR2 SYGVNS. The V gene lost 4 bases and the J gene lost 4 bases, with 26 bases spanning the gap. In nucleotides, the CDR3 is TGTGCCAGCAGTGTAATAGGGACAGATAAGCGGGGGTCGTACGAGCAGTACTTC. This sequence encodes CASSVIGTDKRGSYEQYF.

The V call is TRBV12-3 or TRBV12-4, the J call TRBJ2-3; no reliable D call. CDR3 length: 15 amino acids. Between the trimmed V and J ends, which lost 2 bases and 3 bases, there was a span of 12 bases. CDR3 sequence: CASSLLVLKTDTQYF. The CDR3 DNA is TGTGCCAGCAGTTTATTGGTGTTAAAAACAGATACGCAGTATTTT.

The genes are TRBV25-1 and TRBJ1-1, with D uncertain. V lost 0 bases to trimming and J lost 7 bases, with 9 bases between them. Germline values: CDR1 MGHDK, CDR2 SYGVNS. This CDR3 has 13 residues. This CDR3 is CASSEYVTGEAFF. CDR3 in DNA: TGTGCCAGCAGTGAATATGTGACTGGTGAAGCTTTCTTT.

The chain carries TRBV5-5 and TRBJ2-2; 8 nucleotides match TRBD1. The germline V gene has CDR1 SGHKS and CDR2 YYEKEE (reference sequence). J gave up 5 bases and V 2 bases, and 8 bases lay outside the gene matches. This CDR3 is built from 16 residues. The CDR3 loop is CASSLKPGQETGELFF. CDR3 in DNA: TGTGCCAGCAGCTTAAAGCCGGGACAGGAGACCGGGGAGCTGTTTTTT.

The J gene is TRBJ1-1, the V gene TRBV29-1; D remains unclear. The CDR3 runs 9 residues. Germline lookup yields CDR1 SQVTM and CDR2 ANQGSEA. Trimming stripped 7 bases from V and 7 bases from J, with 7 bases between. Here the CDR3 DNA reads TGCAGCGGAGGGAATGAAGCTTTCTTT. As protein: CSGGNEAFF.

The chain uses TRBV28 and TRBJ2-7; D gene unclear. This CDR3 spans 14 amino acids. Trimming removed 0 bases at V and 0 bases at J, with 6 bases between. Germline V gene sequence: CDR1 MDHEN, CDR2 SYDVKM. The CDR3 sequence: CASSLWSGSYEQYF. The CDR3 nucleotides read TGTGCCAGCAGTTTATGGAGTGGCTCCTACGAGCAGTACTTC.

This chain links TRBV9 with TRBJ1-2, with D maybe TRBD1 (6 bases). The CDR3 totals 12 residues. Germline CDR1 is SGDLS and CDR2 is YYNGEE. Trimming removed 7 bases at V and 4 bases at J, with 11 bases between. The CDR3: CASHGQPYGYTF. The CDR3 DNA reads TGTGCCAGCCACGGACAGCCCTATGGCTACACCTTC.

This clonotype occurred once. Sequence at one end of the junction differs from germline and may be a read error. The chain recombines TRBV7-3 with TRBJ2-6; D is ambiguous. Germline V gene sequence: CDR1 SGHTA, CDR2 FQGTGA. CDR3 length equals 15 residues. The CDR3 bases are TGTGCCGGCAGCTCCCCCTCTCCTGGGGCCAACGTCCTGACTTTC. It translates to CAGSSPSPGANVLTF.

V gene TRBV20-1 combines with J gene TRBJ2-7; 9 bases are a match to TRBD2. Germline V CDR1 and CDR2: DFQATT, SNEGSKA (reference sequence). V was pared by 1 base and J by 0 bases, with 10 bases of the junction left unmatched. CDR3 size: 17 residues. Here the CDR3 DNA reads TGCAGTGCTAGAGTTGCTAGCGGGGCCCCGATCTCCTACGAGCAGTACTTC. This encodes CSARVASGAPISYEQYF.

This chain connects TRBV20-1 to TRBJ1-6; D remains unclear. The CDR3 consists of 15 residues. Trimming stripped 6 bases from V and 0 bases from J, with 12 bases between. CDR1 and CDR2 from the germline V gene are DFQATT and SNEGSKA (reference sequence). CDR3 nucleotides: TGCAGTGCCCCGGCGCGCAACTCCTATAATTCACCCCTCCACTTT. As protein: CSAPARNSYNSPLHF.

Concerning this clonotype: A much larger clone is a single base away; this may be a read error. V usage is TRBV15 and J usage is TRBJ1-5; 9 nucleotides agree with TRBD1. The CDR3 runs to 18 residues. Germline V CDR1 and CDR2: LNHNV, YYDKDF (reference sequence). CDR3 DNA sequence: TGTGCCACCAGCAGAGATTCTAACACCGGGACAGGGAATCAGCCCCAGCCTTTT. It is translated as CATSRDSNTGTGNQPQPF.

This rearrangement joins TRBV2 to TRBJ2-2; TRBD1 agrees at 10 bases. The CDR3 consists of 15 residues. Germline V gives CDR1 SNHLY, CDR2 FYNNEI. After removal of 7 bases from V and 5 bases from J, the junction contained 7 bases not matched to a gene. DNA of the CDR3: TGTGCCAGCACCGGACAGGGGGGAAGAACCGGGGAGCTGTTTTTT. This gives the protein CASTGQGGRTGELFF.

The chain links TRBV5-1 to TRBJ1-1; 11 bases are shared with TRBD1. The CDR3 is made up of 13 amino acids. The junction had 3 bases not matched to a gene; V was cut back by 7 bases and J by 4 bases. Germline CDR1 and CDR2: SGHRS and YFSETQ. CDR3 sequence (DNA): TGCGCCAGCGCCGGGACAGGGGGCACTGAAGCTTTCTTT. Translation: CASAGTGGTEAFF.

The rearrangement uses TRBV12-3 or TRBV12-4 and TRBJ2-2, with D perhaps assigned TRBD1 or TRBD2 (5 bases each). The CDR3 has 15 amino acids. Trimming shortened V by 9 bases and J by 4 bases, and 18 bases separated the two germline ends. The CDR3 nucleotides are TGTGCCAGTACGAATCGGGACCTTGGCACCGGGGAGCTGTTTTTT. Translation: CASTNRDLGTGELFF.

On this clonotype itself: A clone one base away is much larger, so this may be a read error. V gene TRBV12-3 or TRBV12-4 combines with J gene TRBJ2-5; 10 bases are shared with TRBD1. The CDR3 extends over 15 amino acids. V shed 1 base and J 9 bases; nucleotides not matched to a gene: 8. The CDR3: CASSLGTGGVEAQYF. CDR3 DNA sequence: TGTGCCAGCAGTTTAGGGACAGGGGGTGTGGAGGCCCAGTACTTC.

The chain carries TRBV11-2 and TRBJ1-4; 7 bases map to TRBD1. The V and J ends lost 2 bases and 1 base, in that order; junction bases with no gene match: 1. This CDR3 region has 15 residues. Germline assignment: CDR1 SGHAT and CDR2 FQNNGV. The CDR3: CASSLNRGTNEKLFF. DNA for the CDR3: TGTGCCAGCAGCTTAAACAGGGGAACTAATGAAAAACTGTTTTTT.

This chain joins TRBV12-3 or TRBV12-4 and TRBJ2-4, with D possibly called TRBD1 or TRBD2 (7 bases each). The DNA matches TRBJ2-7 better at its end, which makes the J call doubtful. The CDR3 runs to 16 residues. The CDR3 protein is CASSLEIGEGADEQYF. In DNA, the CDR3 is TGTGCCAGCAGTTTAGAAATAGGGGAGGGGGCGGACGAGCAGTACTTC.

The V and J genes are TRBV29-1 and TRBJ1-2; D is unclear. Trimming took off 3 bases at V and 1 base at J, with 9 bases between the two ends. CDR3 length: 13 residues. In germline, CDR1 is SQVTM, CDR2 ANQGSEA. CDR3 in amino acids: CSVDLGSNYGYTF. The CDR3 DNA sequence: TGCAGCGTTGATTTGGGCAGTAACTATGGCTACACCTTC.

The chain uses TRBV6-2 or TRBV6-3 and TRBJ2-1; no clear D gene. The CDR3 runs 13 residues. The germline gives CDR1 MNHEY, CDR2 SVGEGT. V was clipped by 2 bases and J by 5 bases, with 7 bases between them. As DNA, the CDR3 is TGTGCCAGCAGTTACGGGCCAGACAATGAGCAGTTCTTC. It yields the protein CASSYGPDNEQFF.

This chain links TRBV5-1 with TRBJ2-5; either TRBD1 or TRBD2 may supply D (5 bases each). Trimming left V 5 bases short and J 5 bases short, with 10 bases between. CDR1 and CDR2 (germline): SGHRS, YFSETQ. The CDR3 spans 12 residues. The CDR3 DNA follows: TGCGCCAGCAGGGGCAGGGAGGAGACCCAGTACTTC. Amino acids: CASRGREETQYF.

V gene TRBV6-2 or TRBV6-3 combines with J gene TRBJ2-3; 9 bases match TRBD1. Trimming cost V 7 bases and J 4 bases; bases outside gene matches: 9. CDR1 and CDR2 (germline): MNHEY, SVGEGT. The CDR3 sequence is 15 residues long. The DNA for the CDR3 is TGTGCCAGCACTCCGTGGGGACAGGGATCAGATACGCAGTATTTT. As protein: CASTPWGQGSDTQYF.

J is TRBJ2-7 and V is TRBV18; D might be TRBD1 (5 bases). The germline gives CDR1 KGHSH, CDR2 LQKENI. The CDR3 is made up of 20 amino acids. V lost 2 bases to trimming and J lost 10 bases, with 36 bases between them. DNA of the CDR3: TGTGCCAGCTCACCAACGGAGATCCCCCCCAGGGTTAGATATGAAGAGATCCAGTACTTC. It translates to CASSPTEIPPRVRYEEIQYF. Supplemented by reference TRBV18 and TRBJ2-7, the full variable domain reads NAGVMQNPRHLVRRRGQEARLRCSPMKGHSHVYWYRQLPEEGLKFMVYLQKENIIDESGMPKERFSAEFPKEGPSILRIQQVVRGDSAAYFCASSPTEIPPRVRYEEIQYFGPGTRLTVT.

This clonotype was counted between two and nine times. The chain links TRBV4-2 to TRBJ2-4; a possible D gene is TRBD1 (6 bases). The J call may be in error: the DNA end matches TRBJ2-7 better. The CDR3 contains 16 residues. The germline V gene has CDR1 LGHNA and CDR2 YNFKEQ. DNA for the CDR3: TGTGCCAGCAGCCAAGAAGGGCAGGGGCCGACTTACGAGCAGTACTTC. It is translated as CASSQEGQGPTYEQYF.

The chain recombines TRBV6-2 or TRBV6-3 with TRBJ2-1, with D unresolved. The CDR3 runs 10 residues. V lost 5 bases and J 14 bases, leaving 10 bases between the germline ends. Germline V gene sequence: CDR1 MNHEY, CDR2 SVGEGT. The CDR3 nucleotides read TGTGCCAGCAGTGAAGGGCACAAGTTCTTC. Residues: CASSEGHKFF.

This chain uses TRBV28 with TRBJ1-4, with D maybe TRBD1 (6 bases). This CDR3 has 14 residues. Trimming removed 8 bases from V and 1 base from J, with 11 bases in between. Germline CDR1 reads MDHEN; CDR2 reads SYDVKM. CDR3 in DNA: TGTGCCAGCTTGGAGGGGGGAACTAATGAAAAACTGTTTTTT. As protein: CASLEGGTNEKLFF.